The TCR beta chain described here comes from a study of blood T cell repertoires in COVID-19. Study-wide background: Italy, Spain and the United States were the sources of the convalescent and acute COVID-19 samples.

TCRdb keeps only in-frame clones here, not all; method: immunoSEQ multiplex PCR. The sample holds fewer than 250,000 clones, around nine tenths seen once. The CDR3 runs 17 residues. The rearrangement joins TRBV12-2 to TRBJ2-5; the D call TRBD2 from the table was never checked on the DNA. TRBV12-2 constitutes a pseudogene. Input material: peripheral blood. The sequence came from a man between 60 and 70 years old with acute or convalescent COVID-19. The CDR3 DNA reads TGTGCAAGTCGCCGACACGGGGAGGCCCCTCAGGGTGAGACCCAGTACTTC. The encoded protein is CASRRHGEAPQGETQYF.